In this sample, the clone carrying this TCR beta chain turned up many times. What it binds is unknown. The CDR3 extends over 13 amino acids. Germline V gene lookup returns CDR1 MNHEY and CDR2 SMNVEV (reference sequence). The V end was cut by 5 bases, the J end by 3 bases, with 8 bases between. These data are taken from a study of T cell repertoires in cytomegalovirus infection. Study observations and caveats: Using cumulative public TCR beta family frequency, the authors identified those who carried CMV together with the relevant HLA. HLA-C-restricted CMV-specific TCR beta clonotypes were dominant in the ex vivo response.

TCRdb itself ran the reads through MiXCR, one entry per CDR3 protein. The sample lists approximately 550,000 distinct CDR3 sequences; more than 15% were seen once. The chain has TRBV27 and TRBJ1-5; no reliable D call. The sequenced material came from CD8+ T cells from PBMCs. This TCR derives from a human donor in good health (CMV status not recorded). Some clones in this sample may be carry-over from other donors' samples. In DNA, the CDR3 is TGTGCCAGCAGTACTGATCCCAATCAGCCCCAGCATTTT. It specifies CASSTDPNQPQHF.